Here is one T cell receptor (beta chain) with its context. The junction does not match germline at one end; this may be a read error. These data originate in a study of CD4 and CD8 cells across lung adenocarcinoma regions. Via MiXCR, TCRdb re-called the PCR reads, giving one row per CDR3 protein. The sample includes 3,200 or so distinct CDR3 sequences, roughly 60% of them seen just once. The receptor's source is a female donor with lung adenocarcinoma. The CD4 and CD8 labels of this study may be unreliable. Material for sequencing was CD8+ T cells from the margin of a lung tumor.

Here the CDR3 DNA reads TGTGCCAGCCGGGCGGGGACCGGGAGTCGTGACCAAGATACGCAGTATTTC. This sequence encodes CASRAGTGSRDQDTQYF. This chain links TRBV3-1 with TRBJ2-3, with a weak D call TRBD2 (6 bases). The length of the CDR3 is 17 residues. Germline values: CDR1 LGHDT, CDR2 YNNKEL (reference sequence).